The source of this T cell receptor beta chain is a study of blood T cell repertoires in COVID-19. Study-level background: T cells, B-cell-depleted T cells, or PBMCs provided the cDNA or gDNA that served as material.

The assay was immunoSEQ multiplex PCR, and TCRdb's table has in-frame clones only and misses some. The sample shows under 200,000 clones, approximately 90% of them seen only once. The length of the CDR3 is 13 residues. Sequenced: peripheral blood. The J gene is TRBJ1-2, the V gene TRBV21-1; the DNA was not used to check the table's D call, TRBD1. TRBV21-1 is listed as a pseudogene. The sequence came from a man in his sixties with active or convalescent COVID-19. CDR3 sequence reads: CASSKGDRVGYTF. Written as DNA, the CDR3 is TGTGCCAGCAGCAAAGGGGACAGGGTTGGCTACACCTTC.